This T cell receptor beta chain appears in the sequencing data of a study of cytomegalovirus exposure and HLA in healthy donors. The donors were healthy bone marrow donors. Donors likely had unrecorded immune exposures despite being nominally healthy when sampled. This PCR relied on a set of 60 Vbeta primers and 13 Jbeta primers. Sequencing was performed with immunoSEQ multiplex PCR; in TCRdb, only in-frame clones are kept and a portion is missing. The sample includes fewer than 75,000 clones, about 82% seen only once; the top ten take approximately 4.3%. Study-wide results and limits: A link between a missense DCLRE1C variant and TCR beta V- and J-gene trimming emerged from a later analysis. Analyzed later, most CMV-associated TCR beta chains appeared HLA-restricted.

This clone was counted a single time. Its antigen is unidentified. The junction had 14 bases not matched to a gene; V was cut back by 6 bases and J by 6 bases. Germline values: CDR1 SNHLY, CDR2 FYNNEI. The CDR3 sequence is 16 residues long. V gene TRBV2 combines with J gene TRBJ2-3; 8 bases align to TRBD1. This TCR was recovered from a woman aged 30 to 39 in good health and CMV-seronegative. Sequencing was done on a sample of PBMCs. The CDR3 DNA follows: TGTGCCAGCAGCCGAACCCAGGGGGCCGTGTCGGATACGCAGTATTTT. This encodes CASSRTQGAVSDTQYF. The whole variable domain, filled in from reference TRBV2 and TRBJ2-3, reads EPEVTQTPSHQVTQMGQEVILRCVPISNHLYFYWYRQILGQKVEFLVSFYNNEISEKSEIFDDQFSVERPDGSNFTLKIRSTKLEDSAMYFCASSRTQGAVSDTQYFGPGTRLTVL.